The 30 T cell receptor beta chains below were found in one sample sequenced in a study of blood T cell repertoires in COVID-19. Repertoires were generated with immunoSEQ multiplex PCR, while TCRdb's copy carries only in-frame clones and drops some. The table records 250,000 or so clones, about nine tenths of them present only once. Material for sequencing was peripheral blood. The receptor source for this set is a woman in her thirties with active or convalescent COVID-19.

The rearrangement joins TRBV6-5 to TRBJ2-3; D remains ambiguous. With 6 bases removed from V and 4 bases from J, the gap between germline ends came to 14 bases. The CDR3 sequence is 14 residues long. Germline assignment: CDR1 MNHEY and CDR2 SVGAGI. CDR3 residues: CASSPHMRSDTQYF. The CDR3, as DNA: TGTGCCAGCAGCCCCCATATGAGGTCAGATACGCAGTATTTT.

V gene TRBV28 combines with J gene TRBJ2-5; the D gene is possibly TRBD1 (6 bases). Germline V gene sequence: CDR1 MDHEN, CDR2 SYDVKM. V was clipped by 2 bases and J by 1 base, with 11 bases between them. The CDR3 is made up of 15 amino acids. The CDR3 DNA follows: TGTGCCAGCAGTTTAGCCGGACAGCTCCAAGAGACCCAGTACTTC. Translation: CASSLAGQLQETQYF.

CDR3 DNA: TGTGCCAGCAGCCAATCCACGCGGTGGCGGTTGAACACTGAAGCTTTCTTT. It yields the protein CASSQSTRWRLNTEAFF. The V call is TRBV14, the J call TRBJ1-1, with no clear D. The length of the CDR3 is 17 residues. CDR1 is SGHDN and CDR2 is FVKESK in the germline V gene. V lost 2 bases and J 0 bases, leaving 16 bases between the germline ends.

The rearrangement links TRBV5-1 to TRBJ2-2; D possibly corresponds to TRBD1 (5 bases). Germline CDR1 reads SGHRS; CDR2 reads YFSETQ. The germline V and J ends were trimmed by 7 bases and 4 bases, with 14 bases remaining between them. This CDR3 spans 14 amino acids. CDR3 protein: CASGRGSGTGELFF. CDR3 bases: TGCGCCAGCGGTAGGGGCTCAGGCACCGGGGAGCTGTTTTTT. The entire variable domain, with the rest obtained from reference TRBV5-1 and TRBJ2-2, is as follows: KAGVTQTPRYLIKTRGQQVTLSCSPISGHRSVSWYQQTPGQGLQFLFEYFSETQRNKGNFPGRFSGRQFSNSRSEMNVSTLELGDSALYLCASGRGSGTGELFFGEGSRLTVL.

The chain carries TRBV24-1 and TRBJ1-5; D might be TRBD1 (5 bases). V lost 6 bases and J lost 3, with 11 bases in between. CDR1 is KGHDR and CDR2 is SFDVKD in the germline V gene. CDR3 length: 14 residues. In DNA form, the CDR3 reads TGTGCCACCAGTAAGAAGGGGCCCAATCAGCCCCAGCATTTT. This encodes CATSKKGPNQPQHF.

This clone was found once. This chain links TRBV28 with TRBJ2-2; possible D gene TRBD2, 5 bases. In germline, CDR1 is MDHEN, CDR2 SYDVKM. V was clipped by 4 bases and J by 6 bases, with 12 bases between them. CDR3 length: 14 residues. The CDR3 loop reads CASSSLTGSGELFF. DNA of the CDR3: TGTGCCAGCAGTTCCCTAACGGGGTCCGGGGAGCTGTTTTTT.

The chain joins TRBV5-1 to TRBJ1-1, with D uncertain. Trimming removed 2 bases from V and 4 bases from J, with 15 bases in between. In germline, CDR1 is SGHRS, CDR2 YFSETQ. This CDR3 spans 15 amino acids. The CDR3 DNA reads TGCGCCAGCAGCTTTGATCGGAGGGAAGTCACTGAAGCTTTCTTT. This translates into CASSFDRREVTEAFF.

The CDR3 bases are TGTGCCAGCAGTCCCGGAGGGGGGGGTGAAAAACTGTTTTTT. Translated: CASSPGGGGEKLFF. This chain joins TRBV28 and TRBJ1-4, with D perhaps matching TRBD1 (6 bases). CDR3 size: 14 residues. Germline V gene data show CDR1 as MDHEN and CDR2 as SYDVKM. V lost 5 bases and J lost 7, with 14 bases in between.

This clone has just a few counts. The chain links TRBV29-1 to TRBJ1-4, with 7 nucleotides matching TRBD1. The J segment lost 7 bases and the V segment lost 5 bases, leaving 7 bases of the junction unmatched. The CDR3 extends over 13 amino acids. Germline assignment: CDR1 SQVTM and CDR2 ANQGSEA. CDR3 protein: CSVIQGRGEKLFF. CDR3 DNA sequence: TGCAGCGTTATACAGGGGCGAGGTGAAAAACTGTTTTTT.

A word on this clone: This specimen includes other DNA sequences encoding the same CDR3. The chain combines TRBV5-1 with TRBJ1-1; TRBD1 agrees at 7 bases. Germline lookup yields CDR1 SGHRS and CDR2 YFSETQ. The CDR3 is 14 amino acids. Trimming took 0 bases from V and 2 from J; bases not matched to a gene: 1. CDR3 protein: CASSLDRGNTEAFF. The CDR3 DNA follows: TGCGCCAGCAGCTTGGACAGGGGAAACACTGAAGCTTTCTTT.

The V and J genes are TRBV19 and TRBJ2-3; 9 bases agree with TRBD1. V gave up 5 bases and J gave up 4 bases; unmatched junction bases: 7. The germline V gene encodes CDR1 LNHDA and CDR2 SQIVND (reference sequence). The CDR3 spans 15 residues. As DNA, the CDR3 is TGTGCCAGTAGTTTCGACGGGACAGGGTCAGATACGCAGTATTTT. It is translated as CASSFDGTGSDTQYF.

This rearrangement joins TRBV2 to TRBJ1-2; D might be TRBD1 (5 bases). CDR3 length: 13 residues. The V gene's germline CDR1 is SNHLY and CDR2 FYNNEI. V was trimmed by 3 bases and J by 5 bases, leaving 10 bases between them. CDR3 sequence: CASSENRPYGYTF. The CDR3 DNA follows: TGTGCCAGCAGTGAGAACAGGCCTTATGGCTACACCTTC. The variable domain in full, completed from reference TRBV2 and TRBJ1-2, reads EPEVTQTPSHQVTQMGQEVILRCVPISNHLYFYWYRQILGQKVEFLVSFYNNEISEKSEIFDDQFSVERPDGSNFTLKIRSTKLEDSAMYFCASSENRPYGYTFGSGTRLTVV.

The rearrangement joins TRBV3-1 (or the pseudogene TRBV3-2) to TRBJ1-2; no definite D call. The germline V and J ends were trimmed by 4 bases and 6 bases, with 15 bases remaining between them. The V gene's germline CDR1 is LGHDT and CDR2 YNNKEL (reference sequence). CDR3 length: 14 amino acids. In DNA form, the CDR3 reads TGTGCCAGCAGCCCTCGACACCAAGCGGATGGCTACACCTTC. This codes for CASSPRHQADGYTF.

This sequence joins TRBV7-2 and TRBJ2-7; 7 bases fit TRBD1. The CDR3 extends over 13 amino acids. Losses at the gene ends were 6 bases for V and 4 bases for J; bases not matched to a gene: 6. Germline assignment: CDR1 SGHTA and CDR2 FQGNSA. For the CDR3, the DNA is TGTGCCAGCAGTGGGGACAGACTGTACGAGCAGTACTTC. Its protein is CASSGDRLYEQYF.

The chain joins TRBV30 to TRBJ1-2; D is perhaps TRBD1 (5 bases). Trimming left V 5 bases short and J 4 bases short, with 14 bases between. The CDR3 length is 13 residues. Germline CDR1 GTSNPN, CDR2 SVGIG (reference sequence). The DNA of the CDR3 is TGTGCCTGGGGGGAGAAGGGGCCCTATGGCTACACCTTC. Amino acids: CAWGEKGPYGYTF.

This rearrangement joins TRBV9 to TRBJ2-2; D is possibly TRBD1 (5 bases). Germline lookup yields CDR1 SGDLS and CDR2 YYNGEE. V lost 4 bases, J lost 7 bases, and 17 bases lay in between. This CDR3 region has 15 residues. The CDR3 DNA reads as TGTGCCAGCAGCCTTCATCTGGGGCAAGGCGGGGAGCTGTTTTTT. Protein product: CASSLHLGQGGELFF.

The chain links TRBV7-2 to TRBJ1-2; possibly TRBD1 for D (6 bases). V was pared by 6 bases and J by 7 bases, with 18 bases between. The CDR3 has 14 residues. The germline V gene encodes CDR1 SGHTA and CDR2 FQGNSA. This chain's CDR3 is CASSFARGAGGYTF. In DNA, the CDR3 is TGTGCCAGCAGTTTCGCACGGGGGGCGGGTGGCTACACCTTC.

This clone was found once. This chain uses TRBV7-3 with TRBJ1-1; D is unclear. Trimming cost V 2 bases and J 4 bases, with 14 bases left between them. CDR1 and CDR2 from the germline V gene are SGHTA and FQGTGA. The CDR3 extends over 15 amino acids. CDR3 amino acids: CASSLEDLAGTEAFF. In DNA, the CDR3 is TGTGCCAGCAGCTTAGAGGACCTGGCGGGCACTGAAGCTTTCTTT.

CDR3 loop: CASSYSGQGISYEQYF. The CDR3 DNA reads TGTGCCAGCAGTTACTCGGGACAGGGGATCTCCTACGAGCAGTACTTC. J is TRBJ2-7 and V is TRBV6-6; 10 nucleotides align to TRBD1. Trimming at V came to 0 bases and at J to 0 bases, leaving 2 bases not matched to a gene. Germline-derived CDR1 and CDR2 are MNHNY and SVGAGI (reference sequence). This CDR3 contains 16 residues.

V is TRBV19 and J is TRBJ2-7, with D unclear. Trimming pared 5 bases from V and 2 bases from J, leaving 10 bases between. The CDR3 has 13 residues. The germline CDR1 and CDR2 sequences are LNHDA and SQIVND (reference sequence). CDR3 sequence (DNA): TGTGCCAGTAGTCACCCACAGACCTACGAGCAGTACTTC. This gives the protein CASSHPQTYEQYF.

V and J are TRBV5-6 and TRBJ1-1, with 11 bases matching TRBD1. Germline trimming cut 0 bases from V and 2 bases from J; bases unmatched to any gene: 0. The CDR3 extends over 15 amino acids. Germline V gene sequence: CDR1 SGHDT, CDR2 YYEEEE. As DNA, the CDR3 is TGTGCCAGCAGCTTGGGGACAGGGGGCAACACTGAAGCTTTCTTT. Amino acids: CASSLGTGGNTEAFF.

The V call is TRBV6-5, the J call TRBJ1-1; tentatively, D is TRBD1 (6 bases). V shed 3 bases and J shed 5 bases, with 10 bases lying between them. The length of the CDR3 is 13 residues. CDR1 and CDR2 from the germline V gene are MNHEY and SVGAGI. CDR3: CASSYEQGTEAFF. The CDR3 nucleotides are TGTGCCAGCAGTTATGAACAGGGAACTGAAGCTTTCTTT.

This clone was detected a few times. This rearrangement joins TRBV27 to TRBJ1-5, with D perhaps TRBD1 (6 bases). Germline assignment: CDR1 MNHEY and CDR2 SMNVEV (reference sequence). V was trimmed by 6 bases and J by 7 bases, leaving 19 bases between them. The CDR3 loop spans 15 amino acids. The CDR3 DNA reads as TGTGCCAGCAGCCTCCATCAGGGGTGGAACCAGCCCCAGCATTTT. Translated, it gives CASSLHQGWNQPQHF.

This chain joins TRBV3-1 (or the pseudogene TRBV3-2) and TRBJ2-2, with 8 bases matching TRBD2. V was pared by 3 bases and J by 6 bases, with 3 bases of the junction left unmatched. The CDR3 consists of 14 residues. CDR1 LGHDT and CDR2 YNNKEL come from the germline V gene (reference sequence). CDR3 DNA: TGTGCCAGCAGCCAGGGACTAGAGGCCGGGGAGCTGTTTTTT. This sequence encodes CASSQGLEAGELFF.

The chain joins TRBV5-4 to TRBJ2-3; the match to TRBD1 covers 8 bases. The J segment lost 0 bases and the V segment lost 3 bases, leaving 0 bases of the junction unmatched. Germline V gene sequence: CDR1 SGHNT, CDR2 YYREEE (reference sequence). The length of the CDR3 is 14 residues. The CDR3 nucleotides are TGTGCCAGCAGCTGGGACAGGAGCACAGATACGCAGTATTTT. This gives the protein CASSWDRSTDTQYF.

V and J are TRBV25-1 and TRBJ2-1, with TRBD1 matching 8 bases. Trimming took 5 bases from V and 8 from J; bases not matched to a gene: 11. This CDR3 is 15 amino acids long. The germline V gene has CDR1 MGHDK and CDR2 SYGVNS. In nucleotides, the CDR3 is TGTGCCAGCAGTAGAGAGTTTTCAGGGGGCGATGAGCAGTTCTTC. It yields the protein CASSREFSGGDEQFF.

This clone came up a few times. The rearrangement joins TRBV6-2 or TRBV6-3 to TRBJ1-2, with 9 nucleotides matching TRBD1. Looked up from germline, CDR1 is MNHEY and CDR2 is SVGEGT. The CDR3 extends over 14 amino acids. V dropped 6 bases and J dropped 4; count of bases not matched to a gene: 6. CDR3 nucleotides: TGTGCCAGCAGCCATAAACAGGGGGCCTATGGCTACACCTTC. This codes for CASSHKQGAYGYTF.

The chain joins TRBV29-1 to TRBJ1-1; D ambiguous. The CDR3 spans 13 residues. V lost 1 base and J lost 2, with 8 bases in between. CDR1 is SQVTM and CDR2 is ANQGSEA in the germline V gene. CDR3 bases: TGCAGCGTTGAAGGCCAGTATAACACTGAAGCTTTCTTT. Protein product: CSVEGQYNTEAFF.

The chain is built from TRBV9 and TRBJ1-1; D is possibly TRBD1 (5 bases). Between the trimmed V and J ends, which lost 2 bases and 0 bases, there was a span of 20 bases. The CDR3 runs 18 residues. Germline lookup yields CDR1 SGDLS and CDR2 YYNGEE. CDR3 bases: TGTGCCAGCAGCGTCGGGGCAGGGAGGGGAGAAATGAACACTGAAGCTTTCTTT. Its translation is CASSVGAGRGEMNTEAFF.

The gene calls are TRBV4-2 and TRBJ2-7; 7 positions agree with TRBD2. Germline V CDR1 and CDR2: LGHNA, YNFKEQ. V shed 2 bases and J 5 bases; nucleotides not matched to a gene: 9. This CDR3 spans 15 amino acids. The DNA of the CDR3 is TGTGCCAGCAGCCAATCGGAGGGAGGGGCGAACGAGCAGTACTTC. Residues: CASSQSEGGANEQYF.